This TCR beta chain appears in the sequencing data of a study of blood T cell repertoires in COVID-19. Overall study context: PBMCs, B-cell-depleted T cells, or T cells were the source of the cDNA or gDNA that made up the material.

V was cut by 5 bases and J by 5 bases, with 18 bases left in between. The germline V gene has CDR1 SEHNR and CDR2 FQNEAQ (reference sequence). CDR3 length: 15 residues. Study processing details: Amplified reference gene primers provided the basis for estimating nucleated cell counts. Assay used: immunoSEQ multiplex PCR; TCRdb lists only in-frame clones, some missing. V and J calls and clone size are given by that table; D and trimming were obtained from the DNA. This table has about 300,000 clones, roughly four fifths appearing once. The sequenced sample was peripheral blood. The chain links TRBV7-9 to TRBJ1-2; no clear D gene. This receptor was obtained from a woman aged 45-65 years who had recovered from COVID-19. Here the CDR3 DNA reads TGTGCCAGCAGCCCACCTTCCGGGGTATATTATGGCTACACCTTC. Its protein product is CASSPPSGVYYGYTF.